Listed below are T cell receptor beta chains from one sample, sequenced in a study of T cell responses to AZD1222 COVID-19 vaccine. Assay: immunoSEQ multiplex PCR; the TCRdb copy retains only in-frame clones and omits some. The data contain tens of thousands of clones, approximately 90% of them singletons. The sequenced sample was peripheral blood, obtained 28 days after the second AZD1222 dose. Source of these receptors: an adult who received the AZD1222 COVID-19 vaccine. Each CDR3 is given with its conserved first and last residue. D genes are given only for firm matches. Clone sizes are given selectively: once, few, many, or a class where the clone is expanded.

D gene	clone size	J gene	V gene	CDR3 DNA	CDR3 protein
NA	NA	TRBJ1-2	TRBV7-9	TGTGCCAGCAGCCCCCCGGCCCGCGGCTTTGCTGGCTACACCTTC	CASSPPARGFAGYTF
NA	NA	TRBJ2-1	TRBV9	TGTGCCAGCAGCGCGCAGGGGGGCGTGTACAATGAGCAGTTCTTC	CASSAQGGVYNEQFF
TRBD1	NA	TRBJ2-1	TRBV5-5	TGTGCCAGCAGCCGGGGACAGACAGCCTACAATGAGCAGTTCTTC	CASSRGQTAYNEQFF
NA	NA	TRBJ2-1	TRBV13	TGTGCCAGCAGCTTAATCGGGAACAATGAGCAGTTCTTC	CASSLIGNNEQFF
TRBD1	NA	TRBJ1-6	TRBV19	TGTGCCAGTAGTAGCCGGGACAGTAATAATTCACCCCTCCACTTT	CASSSRDSNNSPLHF
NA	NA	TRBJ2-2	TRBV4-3	TGCGCCAGCAGCATCAGGGGAGGTAGCACCGGGGAGCTGTTTTTT	CASSIRGGSTGELFF
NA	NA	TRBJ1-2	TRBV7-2	TGTGCCAGCAGCTTAGAAGGATTTAACTATGGCTACACCTTC	CASSLEGFNYGYTF
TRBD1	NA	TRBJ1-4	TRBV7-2	TGTGCCAGCAGCTCCCTAGGGGGCGCCGGCGGGGAAAAACTGTTTTTT	CASSSLGGAGGEKLFF
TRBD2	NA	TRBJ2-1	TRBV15	TGTGCCACCAGCCGCGGGACTAGCGGCAATGAGCAGTTCTTC	CATSRGTSGNEQFF
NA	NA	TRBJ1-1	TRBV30	TGTGCCTGGACCCAGGGTGAAGCTTTCTTT	CAWTQGEAFF
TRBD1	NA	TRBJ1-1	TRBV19	TGTGCCAGTAAGGTCGGGACAGGGGGCCCTCGGGAAGCTTTCTTT	CASKVGTGGPREAFF
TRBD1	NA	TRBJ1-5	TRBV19	TGTGCCAGTACCACCACCGGACAGGGGATTAGCAATCAGCCCCAGCATTTT	CASTTTGQGISNQPQHF
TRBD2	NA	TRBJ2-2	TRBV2	TGTGCCAGCTCCAGGGGGACTAGCGGAACAAACACCGGGGAGCTGTTTTTT	CASSRGTSGTNTGELFF
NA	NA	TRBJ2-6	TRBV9	TGTGCCAGCAGCGTAGACCTAGCAGGCCTCGGCTCTGGGGCCAACGTCCTGACTTTC	CASSVDLAGLGSGANVLTF
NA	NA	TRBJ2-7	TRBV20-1	TGCAGTGCTAGAGTGAGTTACGAGCAGTACTTC	CSARVSYEQYF
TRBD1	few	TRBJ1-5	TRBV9	TGTGCCAGCAGCGTTTCCGGGACAGGGGGAGGTCCCCAGCATTTT	CASSVSGTGGGPQHF
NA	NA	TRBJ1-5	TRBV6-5	TGTGCCAGTAAAAACAGGTTGAATAGCAATCAGCCCCAGCATTTT	CASKNRLNSNQPQHF
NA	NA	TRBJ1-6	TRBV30	TGTGCCTGGAGTGTAACGAGTATTTATAATTCACCCCTCCACTTT	CAWSVTSIYNSPLHF
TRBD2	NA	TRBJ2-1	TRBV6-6	TGTGCCAGCAGTCCCGGGCAGGGACTAGCGACCTACAATGAGCAGTTCTTC	CASSPGQGLATYNEQFF
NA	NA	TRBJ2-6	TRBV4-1	TGCGCCAGCAGCCAAGGATGGGACTCTGGGGCCAACGTCCTGACTTTC	CASSQGWDSGANVLTF
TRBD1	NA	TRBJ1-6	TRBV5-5	TGTGCCAGCAGCTGGGTACAGGGGGGAGGTTCACCCCTCCACTTT	CASSWVQGGGSPLHF
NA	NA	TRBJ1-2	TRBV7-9	TGTGCCAGCAGCGGAGGACAGACGGATACCTATGGCTACACCTTC	CASSGGQTDTYGYTF
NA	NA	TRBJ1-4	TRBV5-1	TGCGCCAGCAGCTTGTCTGTTATATTTTCGGGGCGCGGCAATGAAAAACTGTTTTTT	CASSLSVIFSGRGNEKLFF
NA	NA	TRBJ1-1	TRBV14	TGTGCCAGCAGCCAAGGGGCTCAGGGGAACACTGAAGCTTTCTTT	CASSQGAQGNTEAFF
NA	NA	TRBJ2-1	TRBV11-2	TGTGCCAGCACCGGGAGCTGGGCGTACAATGAGCAGTTCTTC	CASTGSWAYNEQFF
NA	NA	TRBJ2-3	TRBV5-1	TGCGCCAGCAGCTTCCAGGGGGGCATCACAGATACGCAGTATTTT	CASSFQGGITDTQYF
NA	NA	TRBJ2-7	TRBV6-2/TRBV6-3	TGTGCCAGCAGTTACTCTGGGAATTCCTACGAGCAGTACTTC	CASSYSGNSYEQYF
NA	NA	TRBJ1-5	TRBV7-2	TGTGCCAGCAGCCAGGCAGGGACCCATCAGCCCCAGCATTTT	CASSQAGTHQPQHF
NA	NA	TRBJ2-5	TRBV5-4	TGTGCCAGCAGCTTGGGACAGCAAGAGACCCAGTACTTC	CASSLGQQETQYF
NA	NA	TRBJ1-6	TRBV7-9	TGTGCCAGCAGCTCTCCAATTCCACCCCTCCACTTT	CASSSPIPPLHF
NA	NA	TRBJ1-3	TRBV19	TGTGCCAGTACGACCCTTTCGGGACCCACCTCTGGAAACACCATATATTTT	CASTTLSGPTSGNTIYF
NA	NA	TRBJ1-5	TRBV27	TGTGCCAGCACCAACCCTAGTCCAGCAAGGTCAAATAGCAATCAGCCCCAGCATTTT	CASTNPSPARSNSNQPQHF
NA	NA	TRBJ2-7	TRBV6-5	TGTGCCAGCAGCCGGGGAGCCCGGGGGTCCTACGAGCAGTACTTC	CASSRGARGSYEQYF
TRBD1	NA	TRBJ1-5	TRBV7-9	TGTGCCAGCAGCTTAGCAACAGGGGTGATCAATCAGCCCCAGCATTTT	CASSLATGVINQPQHF
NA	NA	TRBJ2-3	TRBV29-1	TGCAGCGTTGAAGTTCGGCTAGTCCAGGATACGCAGTATTTT	CSVEVRLVQDTQYF
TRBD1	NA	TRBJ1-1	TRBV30	TGTGCCTGGATCTGGGGGACAGACATGAACACTGAAGCTTTCTTT	CAWIWGTDMNTEAFF
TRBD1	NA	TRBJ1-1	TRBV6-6	TGTGCCAGCAGGATCACCGGGACAGGGGGCACTGAAGCTTTCTTT	CASRITGTGGTEAFF
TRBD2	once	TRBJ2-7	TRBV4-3	TGCGCCAGCAGCCAAGATATCAGCCCGGGGGGCGAGCAGTACTTC	CASSQDISPGGEQYF
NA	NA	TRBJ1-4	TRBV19	TGTGCCAGTAATACCAGATCTGCAACTAATGAAAAACTGTTTTTT	CASNTRSATNEKLFF
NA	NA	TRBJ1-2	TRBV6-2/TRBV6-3	TGTGCCAGCAGTCCAGGGACCTATGGCTACACCTTC	CASSPGTYGYTF
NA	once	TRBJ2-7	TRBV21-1	TGTGCCAGCAGATTGAGGTACGAGCAGTACTTC	CASRLRYEQYF
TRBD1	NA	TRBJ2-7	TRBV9	TGTGCCAGCAGCGTAGTGGGGACAGCGACCTACTGCGGGCCCTACGAGCAGTACTTC	CASSVVGTATYCGPYEQYF
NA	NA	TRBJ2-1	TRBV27	TGTGCCAGCAGCCCCGCCAGGGGGTCAGCGACTAGTTACCCGAATGAGCAGTTCTTC	CASSPARGSATSYPNEQFF
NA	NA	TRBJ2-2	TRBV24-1	TGTGCCACCAGTGATTCTTCAACCGGGGAGCTGTTTTTT	CATSDSSTGELFF
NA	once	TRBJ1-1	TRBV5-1	TGCGCCAGCAGCTTGGAACAGGGGAACACTGAAGCTTTCTTT	CASSLEQGNTEAFF
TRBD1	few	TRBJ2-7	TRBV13	TGTGCCAGCAGCTTGTACGGGCAGGGGGCACGCGAGCAGTACTTC	CASSLYGQGAREQYF
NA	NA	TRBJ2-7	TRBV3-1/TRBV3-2	TGTGCCAGCAGCCAAGCCTGGTCCTACGAGCAGTACTTC	CASSQAWSYEQYF
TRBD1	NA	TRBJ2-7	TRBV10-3	TGTGCCATCAGTAGCCCGACACAGGGGGACGAGCAGTACTTC	CAISSPTQGDEQYF
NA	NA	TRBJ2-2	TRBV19	TGTGCCAGTAGTATAGATCCCGGCCTATACACCGGGGAGCTGTTTTTT	CASSIDPGLYTGELFF
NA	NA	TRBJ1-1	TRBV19	TGTGCCAGTAGCTCGGATGGCAGGGCACTACCAGAAGCTTTCTTT	CASSSDGRALPEAFF
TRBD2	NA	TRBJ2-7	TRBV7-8	TGTGCCAGCAGCTGGATAGTAGCCGGGGAGGGCCTCCCCTACGAGCAGTACTTC	CASSWIVAGEGLPYEQYF
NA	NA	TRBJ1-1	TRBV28	TGTGCCAGCAGTTTTATTTGGGTCGGGAGAATTGAAGCTTTCTTT	CASSFIWVGRIEAFF
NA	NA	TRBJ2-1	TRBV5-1	TGCGCCAGCAGCTTGGACCTTAGGAGTAGCTCCTACAATGAGCAGTTCTTC	CASSLDLRSSSYNEQFF
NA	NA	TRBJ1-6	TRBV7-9	TGTGCCAGCAACTCAGTCCGGGGGGTGTCCTATAATTCACCCCTCCACTTT	CASNSVRGVSYNSPLHF
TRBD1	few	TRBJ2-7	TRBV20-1	TGCAGTGCTAGTACAGGGGGTACCTACGAGCAGTACTTC	CSASTGGTYEQYF
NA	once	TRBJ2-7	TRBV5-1	TGCGCCAGCAGCCGAACGGAGCGGGTCGGGAGCGAGCAGTACTTC	CASSRTERVGSEQYF
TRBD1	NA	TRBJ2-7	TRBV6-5	TGTGCCAGCGGGACAGGGGCCTCCTACGAGCAGTACTTC	CASGTGASYEQYF